This T cell receptor (beta chain) was captured in a study of CD4+ T cells in melanoma. This clone has only one observation. Its antigen remains unknown. The data were produced by immunoSEQ multiplex PCR, yet TCRdb's version contains in-frame clones alone and is incomplete. The table records roughly 150,000 clones, approximately 91% of them present only once. Study results and caveats: Reportedly, melanoma neoantigen-specific CD4+ T cells showed varied differentiation states. CD8+ T cell, macrophage and B cell function reportedly correlated with neoantigen-specific CD4+ T cells.

The origin of this receptor is a human donor with melanoma.

The CDR3 loop reads CASSVRQISYEQYF. The CDR3, as DNA: TGTGCCAGCAGTGTCCGGCAGATCTCCTACGAGCAGTACTTC. V is TRBV2 and J is TRBJ2-7; D not resolved. Germline lookup yields CDR1 SNHLY and CDR2 FYNNEI. The CDR3 has 14 residues. The V and J ends lost 4 bases and 0 bases respectively, with 10 bases between them.